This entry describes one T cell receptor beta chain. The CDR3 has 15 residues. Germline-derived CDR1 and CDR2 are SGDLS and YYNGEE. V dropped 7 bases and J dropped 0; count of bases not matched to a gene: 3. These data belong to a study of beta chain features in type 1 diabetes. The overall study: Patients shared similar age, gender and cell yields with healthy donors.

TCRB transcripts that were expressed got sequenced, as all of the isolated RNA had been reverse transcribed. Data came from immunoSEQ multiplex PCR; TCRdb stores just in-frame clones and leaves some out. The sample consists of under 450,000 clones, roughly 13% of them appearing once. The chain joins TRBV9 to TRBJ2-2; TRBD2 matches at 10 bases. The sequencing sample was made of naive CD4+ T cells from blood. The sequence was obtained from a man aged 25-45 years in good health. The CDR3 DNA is TGTGCCAGCTATAGCGGGGGGACGAACACCGGGGAGCTGTTTTTT. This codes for CASYSGGTNTGELFF. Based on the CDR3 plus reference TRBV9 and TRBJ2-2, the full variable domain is DSGVTQTPKHLITATGQRVTLRCSPRSGDLSVYWYQQSLDQGLQFLIQYYNGEERAKGNILERFSAQQFPDLHSELNLSSLELGDSALYFCASYSGGTNTGELFFGEGSRLTVL.